These T cell receptor beta chains were read from a single sample in a study of T-cell reconstitution after alpha-beta-depleted transplantation in children. TCRdb processed the PCR reads anew with MiXCR; each CDR3 protein has one entry. The top ten clones hold about 2.2% of a sample with 500,000 to 750,000 distinct CDR3 sequences, approximately 12% of them seen once. The sequenced sample was PBMCs, mostly from graft donor cells, obtained 360 days after TCRalphabeta/CD19-depleted stem cell transplant. All receptors come from a male patient younger than 18 who had a stem cell transplant for acute myeloid leukemia, so the T cells may come from the graft donor. The CDR3 runs from the conserved cysteine through the conserved F or W. The order of the fields is D gene, J gene, V gene, clone size, CDR3 protein, CDR3 DNA. The D gene is left open where the match is weak. Part of the rows lack a size; the others show once, few, many or a class for expanded clones.

d_call: TRBD2; j_call: TRBJ2-3; v_call: TRBV7-6; clone_size: many; cdr3_aa: CASSRFSGRRTDTQYF; cdr3_nt: TGTGCCAGTAGTCGGTTTAGCGGGAGACGCACAGATACGCAGTATTTT
d_call: TRBD1; j_call: TRBJ2-7; v_call: TRBV2; clone_size: NA; cdr3_aa: CASRIGTGEYYEQYF; cdr3_nt: TGTGCCAGCAGAATTGGGACAGGGGAATACTACGAGCAGTACTTC
d_call: NA; j_call: TRBJ2-1; v_call: TRBV19; clone_size: few; cdr3_aa: CASSTRLLGWGSYNEQFF; cdr3_nt: TGTGCCAGTAGTACACGGCTCCTTGGGTGGGGGTCCTACAATGAGCAGTTCTTC
d_call: TRBD2; j_call: TRBJ2-1; v_call: TRBV20-1; clone_size: few; cdr3_aa: CSALPGLAAYNEQFF; cdr3_nt: TGCAGTGCTCTACCGGGACTAGCGGCTTACAATGAGCAGTTCTTC
d_call: NA; j_call: TRBJ1-2; v_call: TRBV30; clone_size: NA; cdr3_aa: CAWSRRNRILNYGYTF; cdr3_nt: TGTGCCTGGAGTCGGAGAAACAGGATACTCAACTATGGCTACACCTTC
d_call: NA; j_call: TRBJ2-7; v_call: TRBV20-1; clone_size: NA; cdr3_aa: CSATRQATYEQYF; cdr3_nt: TGCAGTGCTACCCGACAGGCGACCTACGAGCAGTACTTC
d_call: NA; j_call: TRBJ2-4; v_call: TRBV20-1; clone_size: many; cdr3_aa: CSAAAAESILAKNIQYF; cdr3_nt: TGCAGTGCCGCGGCTGCAGAATCTATTCTAGCCAAAAACATTCAGTACTTC
d_call: TRBD2; j_call: TRBJ2-1; v_call: TRBV10-3; clone_size: few; cdr3_aa: CATRTSGSREQFF; cdr3_nt: TGTGCCACCCGGACTAGCGGGAGTCGGGAGCAGTTCTTC
d_call: NA; j_call: TRBJ1-6; v_call: TRBV4-3; clone_size: few; cdr3_aa: CASSHRDNSPLHF; cdr3_nt: TGCGCCAGCAGCCACCGGGACAATTCACCCCTCCACTTT
d_call: TRBD2; j_call: TRBJ2-7; v_call: TRBV7-3; clone_size: few; cdr3_aa: CASSLGDSGSRQYF; cdr3_nt: TGTGCCAGCAGCCTAGGCGATAGCGGGAGCAGGCAGTACTTC
d_call: NA; j_call: TRBJ2-7; v_call: TRBV4-2; clone_size: NA; cdr3_aa: CASSQEQGSVYEQYF; cdr3_nt: TGTGCCAGCAGCCAAGAACAAGGATCAGTTTACGAGCAGTACTTC
d_call: NA; j_call: TRBJ2-1; v_call: TRBV24-1; clone_size: many; cdr3_aa: CATSEATPGNEQFF; cdr3_nt: TGTGCCACCAGTGAGGCGACTCCAGGGAATGAGCAGTTCTTC
d_call: NA; j_call: TRBJ1-3; v_call: TRBV12-3/TRBV12-4; clone_size: few; cdr3_aa: CASSPQTASSGNTIYF; cdr3_nt: TGTGCCAGCAGTCCCCAGACAGCGAGCTCTGGAAACACCATATATTTT
d_call: TRBD2; j_call: TRBJ2-7; v_call: TRBV12-3/TRBV12-4; clone_size: NA; cdr3_aa: CASSLSLAGFYEQYF; cdr3_nt: TGTGCCAGCAGTTTGAGTCTAGCGGGATTCTACGAGCAGTACTTC
d_call: TRBD2; j_call: TRBJ2-1; v_call: TRBV6-4; clone_size: few; cdr3_aa: CATSAGGFNEQFF; cdr3_nt: TGTGCCACCTCAGCGGGAGGGTTTAATGAGCAGTTCTTC
d_call: NA; j_call: TRBJ2-7; v_call: TRBV27; clone_size: NA; cdr3_aa: CASSLTGTLTHEQYF; cdr3_nt: TGTGCCAGCAGTTTAACCGGGACCTTAACCCACGAGCAGTACTTC
d_call: TRBD1; j_call: TRBJ2-4; v_call: TRBV6-5; clone_size: few; cdr3_aa: CASRLRQGAWENIQYF; cdr3_nt: TGTGCCAGCCGATTACGACAGGGAGCTTGGGAAAACATTCAGTACTTC
d_call: NA; j_call: TRBJ2-7; v_call: TRBV20-1; clone_size: few; cdr3_aa: CSARGLAPYEQYF; cdr3_nt: TGCAGTGCTAGAGGTCTAGCGCCCTACGAGCAGTACTTC
d_call: NA; j_call: TRBJ2-5; v_call: TRBV7-9; clone_size: many; cdr3_aa: CASSSVSPETQYF; cdr3_nt: TGTGCCAGCAGCTCCGTATCGCCAGAGACCCAGTACTTC
d_call: NA; j_call: TRBJ2-3; v_call: TRBV6-1; clone_size: few; cdr3_aa: CASNPLGSWDTQYF; cdr3_nt: TGTGCCAGCAATCCCTTAGGGAGTTGGGATACGCAGTATTTT
d_call: TRBD2; j_call: TRBJ2-2; v_call: TRBV9; clone_size: few; cdr3_aa: CASSATSGRIDTGELFF; cdr3_nt: TGTGCCAGCAGCGCGACTAGCGGGAGGATTGACACCGGGGAGCTGTTTTTT
d_call: TRBD2; j_call: TRBJ2-3; v_call: TRBV20-1; clone_size: NA; cdr3_aa: CSARAGTSGDDTQYF; cdr3_nt: TGCAGTGCTAGAGCCGGGACTAGCGGGGACGATACGCAGTATTTT
d_call: NA; j_call: TRBJ2-7; v_call: TRBV21-1; clone_size: few; cdr3_aa: CASSKHTPGTGGSYEQYF; cdr3_nt: TGTGCCAGCAGCAAACATACCCCCGGGACAGGGGGCTCCTACGAGCAGTACTTC
d_call: NA; j_call: TRBJ2-3; v_call: TRBV24-1; clone_size: NA; cdr3_aa: CATSGANLGTQYF; cdr3_nt: TGTGCCACCAGTGGCGCGAACCTAGGTACGCAGTATTTT
d_call: NA; j_call: TRBJ2-4; v_call: TRBV6-2/TRBV6-3; clone_size: NA; cdr3_aa: CASSYFGFRDLLIAKNIQYF; cdr3_nt: TGTGCCAGCAGTTACTTTGGGTTTCGGGATCTACTCATAGCCAAAAACATTCAGTACTTC
d_call: NA; j_call: TRBJ2-7; v_call: TRBV28; clone_size: many; cdr3_aa: CASSESYEQYF; cdr3_nt: TGTGCCAGCAGTGAGAGCTACGAGCAGTACTTC
d_call: NA; j_call: TRBJ2-3; v_call: TRBV15; clone_size: NA; cdr3_aa: CATSRDIVADTQYF; cdr3_nt: TGTGCCACCAGCAGAGATATAGTAGCAGATACGCAGTATTTT